Listed here are 22 T cell receptor beta chains from one sample, sequenced in a study of cytomegalovirus exposure and HLA in healthy donors (dated by TCRdb to the late 2010s). Receptor libraries were prepared by the immunoSEQ multiplex PCR assay. For the multiplex PCR, a mixture combining 60 forward primers for TCR Vbeta segments and 13 reverse primers for TCR Jbeta segments was used. TCRdb mirrors the immuneACCESS table, restricted to in-frame sequences. Some clones are absent from its copies; in checked studies, under half trace to an unresolved V gene, and the reason for the others is unknown. This sample comprises about 180,000 clones, roughly 80% of them detected only once. The leading ten clones occupy 2% to 2.5% of the sample. What was sequenced was PBMCs. These receptors all come from a man aged 55-75 years in good health and CMV-seronegative.

The chain couples TRBV7-9 to TRBJ1-1; D ambiguous. The CDR3 contains 14 residues. In germline, CDR1 is SEHNR, CDR2 FQNEAQ (reference sequence). V lost 0 bases to trimming and J lost 6 bases, with 11 bases between them. CDR3 in amino acids: CASSLARTNPEAFF. The CDR3 DNA follows: TGTGCCAGCAGCTTAGCTAGAACTAACCCTGAAGCTTTCTTT.

V gene TRBV7-9 combines with J gene TRBJ1-4, with 9 bases identical to TRBD1. The CDR3 runs to 16 residues. Germline-derived CDR1 and CDR2 are SEHNR and FQNEAQ (reference sequence). V lost 5 bases, J lost 5 bases, and 9 bases stayed unmatched. CDR3 nucleotides: TGTGCCAGCAGCCTGGGGACAGGGCAAGGGAATGAAAAACTGTTTTTT. Translated, it gives CASSLGTGQGNEKLFF.

The sample holds one count of this clone. V is TRBV27 and J is TRBJ2-7; TRBD1 agrees at 7 bases. This CDR3 is 14 amino acids long. CDR1 MNHEY and CDR2 SMNVEV come from the germline V gene (reference sequence). The V and J ends lost 5 bases and 1 base, in that order; junction bases with no gene match: 5. CDR3 nucleotides: TGTGCCAGCAGTACCGGGACAGAGTCCTACGAGCAGTACTTC. The encoded protein is CASSTGTESYEQYF.

This chain connects TRBV27 to TRBJ2-1; D may be TRBD1 (5 bases). CDR3 length: 14 residues. Germline V gene sequence: CDR1 MNHEY, CDR2 SMNVEV (reference sequence). Trimming pared 8 bases from V and 3 bases from J, leaving 14 bases between. The DNA of the CDR3 is TGTGCCAGCTCTGGGGCCAGGGTCTACAATGAGCAGTTCTTC. Residues: CASSGARVYNEQFF.

The J gene is TRBJ1-5, the V gene TRBV19, with D perhaps TRBD1 (5 bases). Per the germline V gene, CDR1 is LNHDA and CDR2 is SQIVND (reference sequence). The length of the CDR3 is 14 residues. V lost 5 bases to trimming and J lost 2 bases, with 10 bases between them. In nucleotides, the CDR3 is TGTGCCAGTAGTCTCGGGGGTGGCAATCAGCCCCAGCATTTT. Its protein product is CASSLGGGNQPQHF.

This clone came up once. The rearrangement links TRBV10-3 to TRBJ2-3; 10 positions agree with TRBD2. Germline V lookup: CDR1 ENHRY, CDR2 SYGVKD. The CDR3 is 15 residues long. V lost 5 bases, J lost 1 base, and 3 bases stayed unmatched. This CDR3 reads CAISSSGGGTDTQYF. CDR3 sequence (DNA): TGTGCCATCAGTTCTAGCGGGGGAGGCACAGATACGCAGTATTTT.

This chain links TRBV6-6 with TRBJ2-7; 10 bases align to TRBD2. CDR1 MNHNY and CDR2 SVGAGI come from the germline V gene (reference sequence). V dropped 7 bases and J dropped 2; count of bases not matched to a gene: 5. The CDR3 runs 14 residues. The CDR3 DNA is TGTGCCAGCAACCTACTAGCGGGGACCTACGAGCAGTACTTC. This gives the protein CASNLLAGTYEQYF.

V and J are TRBV14 and TRBJ2-2, with a tentative D call TRBD2 (5 bases). V dropped 5 bases and J dropped 3 bases, with 10 bases sitting between them. This CDR3 spans 14 amino acids. The germline V gene encodes CDR1 SGHDN and CDR2 FVKESK. The CDR3, as DNA: TGTGCCAGCAGCTCCGGACTTTACACCGGGGAGCTGTTTTTT. Encoded protein: CASSSGLYTGELFF. The whole variable domain, remainder taken from reference TRBV14 and TRBJ2-2, is EAGVTQFPSHSVIEKGQTVTLRCDPISGHDNLYWYRRVMGKEIKFLLHFVKESKQDESGMPNNRFLAERTGGTYSTLKVQPAELEDSGVYFCASSSGLYTGELFFGEGSRLTVL.

This clone was found a few times. The CDR3 here is CASAKQDVDTEAFF. The CDR3 bases are TGCGCCAGCGCTAAACAGGATGTGGACACTGAAGCTTTCTTT. The rearrangement links TRBV5-1 to TRBJ1-1; D possibly corresponds to TRBD1 (5 bases). Trimming left V 7 bases short and J 3 bases short, with 16 bases between. CDR1 and CDR2 (germline): SGHRS, YFSETQ. The CDR3 is 14 amino acids.

Written as DNA, the CDR3 is TGTGCCAGCAGTTACAGTGAACTAGCCAAAAACATTCAGTACTTC. Amino acids: CASSYSELAKNIQYF. The chain couples TRBV6-5 to TRBJ2-4; D unclear. The CDR3 sequence is 15 residues long. Germline CDR1 and CDR2: MNHEY and SVGAGI. Trimming took off 2 bases at V and 0 bases at J, with 8 bases between the two ends.

The chain is built from TRBV18 and TRBJ2-1, with 14 nucleotides matching TRBD2. CDR1 is KGHSH and CDR2 is LQKENI in the germline V gene. V lost 5 bases to trimming and J lost 0 bases; unmatched junction nucleotides: 15. This CDR3 contains 21 residues. The DNA for the CDR3 is TGTGCCAGCTCAAGGGGACTAGCGGGAGAAGGGGTCCGGAGCTCCTACAATGAGCAGTTCTTC. Translated: CASSRGLAGEGVRSSYNEQFF.

Details on this clone: The germline gene is not matched at one end of the junction; a read error may be the cause. The chain is built from TRBV5-1 and TRBJ2-3, with 8 nucleotides matching TRBD1. CDR3 size: 15 residues. In germline, CDR1 is SGHRS, CDR2 YFSETQ. The chain's CDR3 is CASRLGQASTDTQYF. The CDR3 DNA is TGCGCCAGCAGATTGGGACAGGCTAGCACAGATACGCAGTATTTT.

This clone was recorded a few times. The J gene is TRBJ2-7, the V gene TRBV6-6; tentative D call: TRBD1 (5 bases). CDR1 and CDR2 from the germline V gene are MNHNY and SVGAGI (reference sequence). Trimming took off 8 bases at V and 3 bases at J, with 17 bases between the two ends. The CDR3 contains 14 residues. CDR3 sequence reads: CASSPGRLFYEQYF. CDR3 coding DNA: TGTGCCAGCTCCCCAGGGCGGCTATTCTACGAGCAGTACTTC.

This clone has a single count. CDR3 protein: CASSQSTGSSNQPQHF. CDR3 DNA: TGTGCCAGCAGCCAGTCGACAGGGAGTAGCAATCAGCCCCAGCATTTT. The V gene is TRBV4-2, the J gene TRBJ1-5, with 7 bases lining up with TRBD1. The CDR3 is 16 amino acids. V shed 3 bases, J shed 0 bases, and the junction held 5 bases outside the gene matches. Germline V gene data show CDR1 as LGHNA and CDR2 as YNFKEQ.

This clone was observed a handful of times. The V and J genes are TRBV19 and TRBJ1-1, with TRBD1 identical over 8 bases. Trimming took 7 bases from V and 5 from J; bases not matched to a gene: 3. The CDR3 totals 12 residues. Germline V CDR1 and CDR2: LNHDA, SQIVND (reference sequence). CDR3: CASIRTGTEAFF. CDR3 nucleotide sequence: TGTGCCAGTATAAGGACAGGGACTGAAGCTTTCTTT.

The rearrangement links TRBV5-6 to TRBJ1-3, with D unresolved. The CDR3 loop spans 15 amino acids. Per germline, CDR1 SGHDT and CDR2 YYEEEE. V was trimmed by 0 bases and J by 0 bases, leaving 7 bases between them. CDR3 DNA: TGTGCCAGCAGCTTGGTCGGTCGCTCTGGAAACACCATATATTTT. Amino acids: CASSLVGRSGNTIYF.

The chain has TRBV28 and TRBJ2-2; D may be TRBD2 (6 bases). Trimming pared 6 bases from V and 1 base from J, leaving 15 bases between. The germline V gene encodes CDR1 MDHEN and CDR2 SYDVKM. The CDR3 is 16 residues long. The DNA of the CDR3 is TGTGCCAGCAGCCCTGCGGGGCGGGAGAACACCGGGGAGCTGTTTTTT. Amino acid sequence: CASSPAGRENTGELFF.

The genes are TRBV11-2 and TRBJ1-1; 8 nucleotides line up with TRBD1. The CDR3 is 16 residues long. Per germline, CDR1 SGHAT and CDR2 FQNNGV. Unmatched junction bases numbered 8, after V lost 1 base and J lost 4 bases. The CDR3 region is CASSLGDRGRSTEAFF. For the CDR3, the DNA is TGTGCCAGCAGCTTAGGAGACAGGGGTCGTTCCACTGAAGCTTTCTTT.

The V and J genes are TRBV7-9 and TRBJ2-7; 7 bases are a match to TRBD1. The germline CDR1 and CDR2 sequences are SEHNR and FQNEAQ (reference sequence). V shed 5 bases and J 0 bases; nucleotides not matched to a gene: 4. This CDR3 region has 14 residues. CDR3 amino acids: CASSLDRTSYEQYF. The CDR3, as DNA: TGTGCCAGCAGCCTGGACAGGACCTCCTACGAGCAGTACTTC.

The sample holds a few counts of this clone. As DNA, the CDR3 is TGCGCCAGCAGCCAAGAGGCTGGCGGGAGGGCCTACGAGCAGTACTTC. This gives the protein CASSQEAGGRAYEQYF. The V gene is TRBV4-3, the J gene TRBJ2-5, with TRBD2 identical over 9 bases. The J call may be faulty, since TRBJ2-7 better matches the DNA end. Germline V gene data show CDR1 as LGHNA and CDR2 as YSLEER. The length of the CDR3 is 16 residues.

The chain carries TRBV7-9 and TRBJ2-7; D is ambiguous. There are 13 residues in the CDR3. CDR1 SEHNR and CDR2 FQNEAQ come from the germline V gene (reference sequence). The V end was cut by 5 bases, the J end by 1 base, with 9 bases between. The CDR3 DNA reads TGTGCCAGCAGCCACCGGGTGTCCTACGAGCAGTACTTC. Translation gives CASSHRVSYEQYF.

The chain is built from TRBV7-2 and TRBJ1-1; 7 nucleotides line up with TRBD1. J was trimmed by 4 bases and V by 5 bases; bases with no gene match: 7. CDR1 is SGHTA, CDR2 FQGNSA, per germline. This CDR3 is 14 amino acids long. The CDR3 sequence is CASSPGTEITEAFF. The CDR3 bases are TGTGCCAGCAGCCCCGGGACAGAGATCACTGAAGCTTTCTTT.